This T cell receptor beta chain was identified in a study of shared clonotypes between healthy human individuals. Original analysis: Filtering of immunoSEQ junctional sequences could not match full-length read filtering. Clones were read by immunoSEQ multiplex PCR, and TCRdb kept only the in-frame ones, dropping some. For V, J and clone size, that table is used; D and trimming come from the DNA. Of 2 million to 2.5 million clones in the sample, 93% are singletons; the top ten hold more than 0.35%. Between the trimmed V and J ends, which lost 4 bases and 4 bases, there was a span of 17 bases. Germline V lookup: CDR1 SGHRS, CDR2 YFSETQ. The CDR3 length is 15 residues.

This sequence originates from a man aged 18-30 years in good health. Some clones in this sample may be carry-over from other donors' samples. Material: naive CD4+ T cells from PBMCs. As for subset: CD45RA+ positively selected. The gene calls are TRBV5-1 and TRBJ1-2; tentative D call: TRBD1 (6 bases). This chain's CDR3 is CASSGGTPRSYGYTF. CDR3 sequence (DNA): TGCGCCAGCAGCGGGGGGACACCACGTAGCTATGGCTACACCTTC.